This section outlines one T cell receptor (beta chain) sequence together with its context. Distinct nucleotide sequences in the sample also encode this CDR3. Libraries were prepared by immunoSEQ multiplex PCR; TCRdb keeps only in-frame clonotypes and omits some of them. Of roughly 2 million clones listed, roughly 96% are singletons. The sample is drawn from a study of shared clonotypes between healthy human individuals. Splitting the CD4+ cells yielded a CD45RA+ naive subset and a CD45RA-negative memory subset. The length of the CDR3 is 15 residues. V was cut by 6 bases and J by 0 bases, with 11 bases left in between. Germline lookup yields CDR1 SGHTA and CDR2 FQGNSA.

The origin of this receptor is a man younger than 30 in good health. The material sequenced was naive CD4+ T cells sorted from blood. Subset indicated: CD45RA+ positively selected. This sequence joins TRBV7-2 and TRBJ1-4, with unresolved D. The CDR3 nucleotides read TGTGCCAGCAGTTTGGACCGCGCAACTAATGAAAAACTGTTTTTT. Its translation is CASSLDRATNEKLFF.